This T cell receptor (beta chain) emerged from a study of T cell repertoires in cytomegalovirus infection (dated by TCRdb to about 2019). About the full investigation: Alongside well-studied HLA-B-restricted epitopes, the peptide stimulations were aimed at recently identified HLA-C-restricted CMV epitopes, whose presentation resists viral immunomodulation. Donor HLA type was relevant to the analysis, because carriage of CMV infection together with the matching HLA type was indicated by public TCR beta signatures.

General study outcomes and caveats: The ex vivo response was dominated by HLA-C-restricted CMV-specific TCR beta clonotypes, and the single most frequent clonotype in two of eight donors was supplied by these HLA-C-restricted clonotypes. In both this cohort and an independent approximately 370-donor cohort, the cumulative frequency of public TCR beta family members distinguished carriers of CMV infection plus the relevant HLA type.

Reads for this sample came from an Illumina HiSeq 1500. TCRdb reprocessed the public reads (quality trimming at Q25 with fastp, clone calling with MiXCR) and kept in-frame beta chains. Every CDR3 protein is listed once, alongside the most common genes and DNA of its rows. This sample has about 360,000 distinct CDR3 sequences in its table, and about 32% of those were observed once. Of the sample, 13% falls within the top ten clones. Including the terminal cysteine and phenylalanine, the CDR3 comprises 17 residues. Kept here is only the CDR3 DNA, which spans 51 bases and is read in frame from base 1. Deletion took 3 bases off V and 1 base off J, with a span of 17 bases between the germline ends. CDR1 SGHRS and CDR2 YFSETQ were looked up in the germline V gene. This clonotype was observed a single time. Its antigen specificity is not known. No much larger clone exists at a distance of one base, and base qualities are not known. Support from one read is weak.

Reading the label with the study, this specimen's treatment or condition is: in vitro stimulation with specific CMV peptide epitopes to enrich CMV-specific T cells. The sequence derives from a human donor in good health (CMV status not recorded). Some clones in this sample may be carry-over from other donors' samples. The sequence is built from TRBV5-1 and TRBJ2-1; TRBD2 might be the D gene, on 5 matching bases. Sequenced here: cultured PBMCs, sampled from culture after CMV antigen stimulation. The DNA reads as follows: TGCGCCAGCAGCTCACCGGGGAAGCGACTATCCTACAATGAGCAGTTCTTC. This translates into CASSSPGKRLSYNEQFF.